These 32 T cell receptor beta chains originate from one sample sequenced in a study of patients with pleural tuberculosis (dated by TCRdb to the mid-2010s). TCRdb records Illumina Genome Analyzer IIx as the sequencer. Through fastp at Q25 and MiXCR, TCRdb rebuilt clones from the public reads, retaining in-frame beta chains. Rows with one shared CDR3 protein collapse into an entry with the most common genes and DNA. In all, the sample holds about 50,000 distinct CDR3 sequences, and less than 8% of those were seen once. Together, the top ten hold around 16% of the sample. The receptors originated from a human donor with pleural tuberculosis.

This clonotype was observed many times. The chain couples TRBV20-1 to TRBJ2-3, with 8 bases matching TRBD2. Germline trimming cut 4 bases from V and 5 bases from J; bases unmatched to any gene: 11. Looked up from germline, CDR1 is DFQATT and CDR2 is SNEGSKA (reference sequence). This CDR3 comprises 15 residues. CDR3 DNA sequence: TGCAGTGCTACCAGAGGGACTAGGGATGAAGATACGCAGTATTTT. Its translation: CSATRGTRDEDTQYF.

This clonotype was detected ten times or more. The CDR3 nucleotides read TGTGCCAGCTCACCACCGTCGGGGAGAACAGATACGCAGTATTTT. This translates into CASSPPSGRTDTQYF. This chain links TRBV18 with TRBJ2-3, with D possibly TRBD2 on 5 matching bases. Between the trimmed V and J ends, which lost 0 bases and 3 bases, there was a span of 10 bases. The CDR3 covers 15 residues. Germline values: CDR1 KGHSH, CDR2 LQKENI. The entire variable domain, with the rest obtained from reference TRBV18 and TRBJ2-3, is as follows: NAGVMQNPRHLVRRRGQEARLRCSPMKGHSHVYWYRQLPEEGLKFMVYLQKENIIDESGMPKERFSAEFPKEGPSILRIQQVVRGDSAAYFCASSPPSGRTDTQYFGPGTRLTVL.

In this sample, this clonotype turned up many times. The chain is built from TRBV6-1 and TRBJ2-5, with D possibly matching TRBD1 (6 bases). CDR1 and CDR2 (germline): MNHNS, SASEGT. Trimming left V 5 bases short and J 6 bases short, with 13 bases between. The CDR3 runs to 13 residues. This CDR3 reads CASSLTGLQTQYF. The CDR3 DNA reads as TGTGCCAGCAGTCTGACAGGCTTACAGACCCAGTACTTC.

This clonotype was counted at least ten times. This rearrangement joins TRBV20-1 to TRBJ2-1; D remains unclear. The CDR3 totals 12 residues. V lost 6 bases, J lost 5 bases, and 11 bases lay in between. The V gene's germline CDR1 is DFQATT and CDR2 SNEGSKA (reference sequence). In DNA, the CDR3 is TGCAGTGCCAGTGGTATGGACAATGAGCAGTTCTTC. Translating gives CSASGMDNEQFF.

This clonotype has ten or more counts. This sequence joins TRBV6-5 and TRBJ2-1; D is perhaps TRBD2 (6 bases). Trimming removed 0 bases at V and 11 bases at J, with 11 bases between. Germline V gives CDR1 MNHEY, CDR2 SVGAGI. CDR3 length: 13 residues. CDR3 DNA sequence: TGTGCCAGCAGTTACTCGAGTAGCGGAAAGCAGTTCTTC. This codes for CASSYSSSGKQFF.

This clonotype was recorded at least ten times. This chain uses TRBV11-1 with TRBJ2-3, with D unresolved. Germline CDR1 and CDR2: SGHAT and FQDESV (reference sequence). V dropped 5 bases and J dropped 0 bases, with 15 bases sitting between them. The CDR3 runs to 16 residues. The CDR3 DNA reads TGTGCCAGCAGCCTAGGCGTTGAACCTAGCACAGATACGCAGTATTTT. Residues: CASSLGVEPSTDTQYF. Drawing the rest from reference TRBV11-1 and TRBJ2-3, the complete variable domain is EAEVAQSPRYKITEKSQAVAFWCDPISGHATLYWYRQILGQGPELLVQFQDESVVDDSQLPKDRFSAERLKGVDSTLKIQPAELGDSAMYLCASSLGVEPSTDTQYFGPGTRLTVL.

This clonotype was picked up many times. CDR3 nucleotides: TGTGCCAGCAGGGACAGAGCGAACACTGAAGCTTTCTTT. As protein: CASRDRANTEAFF. This sequence joins TRBV2 and TRBJ1-1; D is possibly TRBD1 (6 bases). This CDR3 region has 13 residues. Germline CDR1 and CDR2: SNHLY and FYNNEI. V was pared by 6 bases and J by 1 base, with 9 bases between.

This clonotype was counted only a few times. The chain links TRBV2 to TRBJ2-3, with 10 bases identical to TRBD2. Germline V CDR1 and CDR2: SNHLY, FYNNEI. V lost 0 bases, J lost 4 bases, and 7 bases stayed unmatched. The CDR3 has 17 residues. The CDR3 sequence is CASSEALGSGRPDTQYF. Here the CDR3 DNA reads TGTGCCAGCAGTGAAGCGCTTGGTAGCGGGAGGCCAGATACGCAGTATTTT.

The chain recombines TRBV18 with TRBJ2-3, with TRBD2 identical over 9 bases. The CDR3 sequence is 15 residues long. Trimming cost V 4 bases and J 1 base; bases outside gene matches: 3. CDR1 KGHSH and CDR2 LQKENI come from the germline V gene. CDR3: CASSLWTSGTDTQYF. The CDR3 region has the DNA TGTGCCAGCTCACTTTGGACTAGCGGCACAGATACGCAGTATTTT.

This clonotype was detected ten times or more. V gene TRBV29-1 combines with J gene TRBJ2-5; maybe TRBD1 (5 bases). The CDR3 extends over 12 amino acids. V gave up 6 bases and J gave up 3 bases, with 11 bases separating them. Germline loops: CDR1 SQVTM, CDR2 ANQGSEA. The DNA of the CDR3 is TGCAGCGTGCAGGGTACGGAAGAGACCCAGTACTTC. This encodes CSVQGTEETQYF.

This clonotype was observed at least ten times. The gene calls are TRBV20-1 and TRBJ2-1; TRBD2 matches at 7 bases. The CDR3 runs to 16 residues. Germline assignment: CDR1 DFQATT and CDR2 SNEGSKA (reference sequence). V gave up 0 bases and J gave up 3 bases; unmatched junction bases: 8. The CDR3 region has the DNA TGCAGTGCTAGAGATGGGGCTAGCGGAGACTACAATGAGCAGTTCTTC. Its protein product is CSARDGASGDYNEQFF.

This clonotype has at least ten counts. This chain joins TRBV20-1 and TRBJ1-1; D perhaps matches TRBD1 (5 bases). Between the trimmed V and J ends, which lost 5 bases and 1 base, there was a span of 14 bases. CDR3 length equals 14 residues. The V gene's germline CDR1 is DFQATT and CDR2 SNEGSKA (reference sequence). CDR3 coding DNA: TGCAGTGCTCGAAGTGGGGGACGGAACACTGAAGCTTTCTTT. This codes for CSARSGGRNTEAFF.

This clonotype was recorded many times. CDR3 bases: TGTGCCTGGAGTAGGCGGGCTGAAGCTTTCTTT. This sequence encodes CAWSRRAEAFF. The chain combines TRBV30 with TRBJ1-1; D gene uncertain. CDR1 and CDR2 (germline): GTSNPN, SVGIG (reference sequence). The CDR3 runs to 11 residues. With 2 bases removed from V and 6 bases from J, the gap between germline ends came to 7 bases.

This clonotype was found many times. This chain connects TRBV19 to TRBJ1-1; 8 nucleotides agree with TRBD1. This CDR3 has 14 amino acids. After removal of 7 bases from V and 1 base from J, the junction contained 5 bases not matched to a gene. CDR1 is LNHDA, CDR2 SQIVND, per germline (reference sequence). The CDR3 DNA sequence: TGTGCCAGTACCGGACAGGGCACGAACACTGAAGCTTTCTTT. Translated: CASTGQGTNTEAFF.

This clonotype is classed as medium-sized. The chain couples TRBV27 to TRBJ1-1; 7 bases match TRBD1. The CDR3 has 14 amino acids. The V segment lost 8 bases and the J segment 1 base; nucleotides outside the gene matches: 7. The germline V gene has CDR1 MNHEY and CDR2 SMNVEV (reference sequence). As DNA, the CDR3 is TGTGCCAGCCTGGGCAGGGGGGAGAACACTGAAGCTTTCTTT. Translation gives CASLGRGENTEAFF.

There are many counts of this clonotype. The V gene is TRBV11-2, the J gene TRBJ2-1, with TRBD2 as a possible D gene (5 bases). Germline V gene data show CDR1 as SGHAT and CDR2 as FQNNGV. The V gene lost 1 base and the J gene lost 7 bases, with 8 bases spanning the gap. The CDR3 has 13 amino acids. The CDR3 sequence is CASSLVERNEQFF. DNA for the CDR3: TGTGCCAGCAGCTTAGTTGAGCGGAATGAGCAGTTCTTC.

This clonotype has a count of ten or more. The CDR3 coding sequence is TGTGCCAGCCAACCCCCCGGGATCCTCTTGTGGGAGGAGCAGTTCTTC. The encoded protein is CASQPPGILLWEEQFF. The chain recombines TRBV12-3 or TRBV12-4 with TRBJ2-1, with D possibly matching TRBD2 (5 bases). V shed 8 bases and J shed 10 bases, with 27 bases lying between them. CDR3 length: 16 amino acids.

This clonotype was picked up many times. V gene TRBV6-2 or TRBV6-3 combines with J gene TRBJ2-3; 10 nucleotides line up with TRBD1. The CDR3 consists of 17 residues. Per germline, CDR1 MNHEY and CDR2 SVGEGT. The J segment lost 3 bases and the V segment lost 1 base, leaving 7 bases of the junction unmatched. CDR3 DNA sequence: TGTGCCAGCAGTTACTTGTCGGGGACAGGGGCGACAGATACGCAGTATTTT. As protein: CASSYLSGTGATDTQYF.

The sample holds many counts of this clonotype. The chain employs TRBV6-1 and TRBJ2-1; D unresolved. CDR1 MNHNS and CDR2 SASEGT come from the germline V gene. V was pared by 4 bases and J by 5 bases, with 9 bases between. This CDR3 has 13 residues. In DNA form, the CDR3 reads TGTGCCAGCAGTGCGCAGGCTAACAATGAGCAGTTCTTC. Its protein is CASSAQANNEQFF.

The J gene is TRBJ2-1, the V gene TRBV12-3 or TRBV12-4; tentative D call: TRBD2 (7 bases). The CDR3 loop spans 15 amino acids. The V gene lost 1 base and the J gene lost 4 bases, with 11 bases spanning the gap. The CDR3 DNA follows: TGTGCCAGCAGTTTAGAGGGAGGGGGGTACAATGAGCAGTTCTTC. Its translation: CASSLEGGGYNEQFF.

This sequence joins TRBV5-6 and TRBJ2-5, with 7 bases fitting TRBD1. The CDR3 has 12 residues. Germline V gene sequence: CDR1 SGHDT, CDR2 YYEEEE. V gave up 3 bases and J gave up 7 bases; unmatched junction bases: 3. The CDR3 DNA is TGTGCCAGCAGCTCGGACAGGACGACCCAGTACTTC. It codes for CASSSDRTTQYF.

The table lists this clonotype with many counts. The chain links TRBV28 to TRBJ1-1, with unresolved D. The germline V gene has CDR1 MDHEN and CDR2 SYDVKM. CDR3 size: 15 residues. The germline V and J ends were trimmed by 5 bases and 2 bases, with 15 bases remaining between them. The DNA of the CDR3 is TGTGCCAGCAGTGGGATCCGGGAAGGAAACACTGAAGCTTTCTTT. Its protein product is CASSGIREGNTEAFF. The whole variable domain, remainder taken from reference TRBV28 and TRBJ1-1, is DVKVTQSSRYLVKRTGEKVFLECVQDMDHENMFWYRQDPGLGLRLIYFSYDVKMKEKGDIPEGYSVSREKKERFSLILESASTNQTSMYLCASSGIREGNTEAFFGQGTRLTVV.

In its sample, this clonotype was seen many times. CDR3 sequence reads: CASSQTGIPDTQYF. For the CDR3, the DNA is TGTGCCAGCAGCCAGACAGGGATTCCAGATACGCAGTATTTT. J is TRBJ2-3 and V is TRBV14, with TRBD1 identical over 7 bases. This CDR3 contains 14 residues. Germline assignment: CDR1 SGHDN and CDR2 FVKESK. V shed 3 bases, J shed 4 bases, and the junction held 4 bases outside the gene matches.

At least ten counts were recorded for this clonotype. The genes are TRBV28 and TRBJ2-1; 7 bases align to TRBD1. Germline loops: CDR1 MDHEN, CDR2 SYDVKM. The V segment lost 6 bases and the J segment 6 bases; nucleotides outside the gene matches: 8. The CDR3 has 14 amino acids. The CDR3 is CASRADRLINEQFF. The CDR3 DNA sequence: TGTGCCAGCAGAGCGGACAGGTTGATCAATGAGCAGTTCTTC. Full variable domain (remainder filled in from reference TRBV28 and TRBJ2-1): DVKVTQSSRYLVKRTGEKVFLECVQDMDHENMFWYRQDPGLGLRLIYFSYDVKMKEKGDIPEGYSVSREKKERFSLILESASTNQTSMYLCASRADRLINEQFFGPGTRLTVL.

This clonotype has at least ten counts. This chain uses TRBV6-2 or TRBV6-3 with TRBJ2-7; D could derive from TRBD1 or TRBD2 (5 bases each). CDR3 length: 13 residues. Trimming removed 5 bases at V and 7 bases at J, with 15 bases between. Germline loops: CDR1 MNHEY, CDR2 SVGEGT. The CDR3 bases are TGTGCCAGCAGTCGGGACGAAAACTTTGAGCAGTACGTC. Translated: CASSRDENFEQYV.

This clonotype was seen many times. The V and J genes are TRBV11-1 and TRBJ2-3; 9 bases are shared with TRBD2. V shed 1 base, J shed 0 bases, and the junction held 2 bases outside the gene matches. This CDR3 contains 16 residues. Germline values: CDR1 SGHAT, CDR2 FQDESV (reference sequence). The CDR3 DNA reads as TGTGCCAGCAGCTTAGTAGCGGGAGTCAGCACAGATACGCAGTATTTT. Residues: CASSLVAGVSTDTQYF.

The table lists this clonotype with many counts. V and J are TRBV6-1 and TRBJ1-2, with TRBD1 matching over 12 bases. V gave up 6 bases and J gave up 13 bases; unmatched junction bases: 9. This CDR3 spans 13 amino acids. Germline assignment: CDR1 MNHNS and CDR2 SASEGT. CDR3 nucleotides: TGTGCCAGCAGGTCCGGGACAGGGGGCAGGCGCACCTTC. Translated: CASRSGTGGRRTF.

The sample holds many counts of this clonotype. The chain has TRBV5-1 and TRBJ2-1; D is perhaps TRBD2 (5 bases). The CDR3 is 15 amino acids. CDR1 and CDR2 (germline): SGHRS, YFSETQ. V lost 0 bases and J 3 bases, leaving 10 bases between the germline ends. This CDR3 is CASSLEERNYNEQFF. The CDR3 DNA sequence: TGCGCCAGCAGCTTGGAAGAGCGGAACTACAATGAGCAGTTCTTC.

There are many counts of this clonotype. In DNA, the CDR3 is TGCAGTGCTAGAGAGGGGGGGTACGGGTACGAGCAGTACTTC. As protein: CSAREGGYGYEQYF. This rearrangement joins TRBV20-1 to TRBJ2-7; 7 nucleotides match TRBD2. The CDR3 has 14 amino acids. Germline V lookup: CDR1 DFQATT, CDR2 SNEGSKA (reference sequence). The V segment lost 0 bases and the J segment 4 bases; nucleotides outside the gene matches: 6.

This clonotype was counted at least ten times. The V call is TRBV5-1, the J call TRBJ1-5, with 7 bases aligning to TRBD1. In germline, CDR1 is SGHRS, CDR2 YFSETQ. The V segment lost 2 bases and the J segment 6 bases; nucleotides outside the gene matches: 8. The CDR3 extends over 15 amino acids. This CDR3 is CASSLQGFKGQPQHF. CDR3 nucleotides: TGCGCCAGCAGCTTACAGGGGTTTAAAGGTCAGCCCCAGCATTTT.

This chain links TRBV11-1 with TRBJ2-7; unclear D gene. There are 14 residues in the CDR3. Germline V CDR1 and CDR2: SGHAT, FQDESV (reference sequence). The V end was cut by 2 bases, the J end by 3 bases, with 11 bases between. The DNA of the CDR3 is TGTGCCAGCAGCTTAAACTCAGCCTACTACGAGCAGTACGTC. Translation: CASSLNSAYYEQYV.

This clonotype was detected ten times or more. The V and J genes are TRBV7-2 and TRBJ2-7; D remains unclear. In germline, CDR1 is SGHTA, CDR2 FQGNSA. The V end was cut by 5 bases, the J end by 3 bases, with 5 bases between. This CDR3 is 11 amino acids long. The CDR3 sequence: CASSLLYEQYF. The CDR3 DNA is TGTGCCAGCAGCCTCCTCTACGAGCAGTACTTC.